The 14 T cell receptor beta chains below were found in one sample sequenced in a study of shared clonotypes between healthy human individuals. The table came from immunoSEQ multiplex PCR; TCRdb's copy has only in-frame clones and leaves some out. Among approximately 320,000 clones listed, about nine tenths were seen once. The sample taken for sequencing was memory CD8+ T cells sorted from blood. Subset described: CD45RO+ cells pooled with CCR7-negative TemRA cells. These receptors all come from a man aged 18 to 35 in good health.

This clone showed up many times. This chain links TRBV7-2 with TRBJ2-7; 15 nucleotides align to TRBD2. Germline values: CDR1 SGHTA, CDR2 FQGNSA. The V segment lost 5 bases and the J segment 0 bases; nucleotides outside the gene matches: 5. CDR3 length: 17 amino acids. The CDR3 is CASSPGLAGGPSYEQYF. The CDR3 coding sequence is TGTGCCAGCAGCCCGGGACTAGCGGGAGGCCCCTCCTACGAGCAGTACTTC.

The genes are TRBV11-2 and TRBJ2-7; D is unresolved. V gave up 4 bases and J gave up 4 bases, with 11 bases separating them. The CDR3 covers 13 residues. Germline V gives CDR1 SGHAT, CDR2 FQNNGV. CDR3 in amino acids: CASSSPDLYEQYF. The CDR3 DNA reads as TGTGCCAGCAGCTCCCCCGACCTTTACGAGCAGTACTTC. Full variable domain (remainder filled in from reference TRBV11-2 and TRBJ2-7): EAGVAQSPRYKIIEKRQSVAFWCNPISGHATLYWYQQILGQGPKLLIQFQNNGVVDDSQLPKDRFSAERLKGVDSTLKIQPAKLEDSAVYLCASSSPDLYEQYFGPGTRLTVT.

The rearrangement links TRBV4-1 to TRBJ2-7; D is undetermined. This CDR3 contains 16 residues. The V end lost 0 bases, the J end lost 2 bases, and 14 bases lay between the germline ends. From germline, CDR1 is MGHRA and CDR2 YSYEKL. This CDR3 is CASSQDPTFPTYEQYF. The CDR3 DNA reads TGCGCCAGCAGCCAAGATCCAACTTTTCCAACCTACGAGCAGTACTTC.

The CDR3 bases are TGTGCCAGCAGCTTAGCGGGACGGCGGAGGGTGCAGTATTTT. This codes for CASSLAGRRRVQYF. V is TRBV7-2 and J is TRBJ2-3; D may be TRBD2 (6 bases). CDR3 length equals 14 residues. Germline CDR1 is SGHTA and CDR2 is FQGNSA. Deletions cut 0 bases from V and 11 bases from J, with 15 bases between. Combining the CDR3 with reference TRBV7-2 and TRBJ2-3 gives the whole variable domain GAGVSQSPSNKVTEKGKDVELRCDPISGHTALYWYRQSLGQGLEFLIYFQGNSAPDKSGLPSDRFSAERTGGSVSTLTIQRTQQEDSAVYLCASSLAGRRRVQYFGPGTRLTVL.

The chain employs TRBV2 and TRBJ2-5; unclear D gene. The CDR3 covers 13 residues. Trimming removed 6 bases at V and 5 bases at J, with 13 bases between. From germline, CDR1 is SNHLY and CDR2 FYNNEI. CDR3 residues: CASSPESWETQYF. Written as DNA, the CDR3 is TGTGCCAGCAGCCCAGAGAGTTGGGAGACCCAGTACTTC.

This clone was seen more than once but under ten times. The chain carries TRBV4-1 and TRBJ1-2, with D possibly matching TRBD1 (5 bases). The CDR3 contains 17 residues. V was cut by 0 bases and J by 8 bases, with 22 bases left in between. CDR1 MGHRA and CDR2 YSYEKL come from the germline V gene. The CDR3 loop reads CASSQDVTPTVEGGYTF. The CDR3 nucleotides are TGCGCCAGCAGCCAAGACGTAACGCCGACTGTTGAGGGGGGCTACACCTTC.

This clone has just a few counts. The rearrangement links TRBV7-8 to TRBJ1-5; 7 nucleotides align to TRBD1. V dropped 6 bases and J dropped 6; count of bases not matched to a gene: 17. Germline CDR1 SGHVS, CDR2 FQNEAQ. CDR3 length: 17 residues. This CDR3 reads CASRALPTDRRPQPQHF. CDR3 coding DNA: TGTGCCAGCAGGGCCCTCCCTACGGACAGGAGGCCTCAGCCCCAGCATTTT. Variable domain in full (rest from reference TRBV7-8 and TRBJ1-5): GAGVSQSPRYKVAKRGQDVALRCDPISGHVSLFWYQQALGQGPEFLTYFQNEAQLDKSGLPSDRFFAERPEGSVSTLKIQRTQQEDSAVYLCASRALPTDRRPQPQHFGDGTRLSIL.

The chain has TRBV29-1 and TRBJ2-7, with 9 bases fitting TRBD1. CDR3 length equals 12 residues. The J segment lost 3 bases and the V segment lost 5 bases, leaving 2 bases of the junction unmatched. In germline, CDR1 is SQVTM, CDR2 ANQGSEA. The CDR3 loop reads CSVSDRGYEQYF. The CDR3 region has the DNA TGCAGCGTTTCGGACAGGGGCTACGAGCAGTACTTC.

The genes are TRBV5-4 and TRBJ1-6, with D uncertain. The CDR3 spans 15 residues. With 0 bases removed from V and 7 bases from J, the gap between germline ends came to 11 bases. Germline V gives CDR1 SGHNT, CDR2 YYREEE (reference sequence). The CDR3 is CASSLASSLNSPLHF. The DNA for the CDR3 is TGTGCCAGCAGCTTGGCGAGTAGTCTCAATTCACCCCTCCACTTT.

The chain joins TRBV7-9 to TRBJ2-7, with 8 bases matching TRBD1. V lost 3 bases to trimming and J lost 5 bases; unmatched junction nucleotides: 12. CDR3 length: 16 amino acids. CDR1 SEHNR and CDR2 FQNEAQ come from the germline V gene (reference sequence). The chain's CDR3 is CASSFRPGQGIDEQYF. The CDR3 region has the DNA TGTGCCAGCAGCTTTCGTCCAGGACAGGGTATCGACGAGCAGTACTTC.

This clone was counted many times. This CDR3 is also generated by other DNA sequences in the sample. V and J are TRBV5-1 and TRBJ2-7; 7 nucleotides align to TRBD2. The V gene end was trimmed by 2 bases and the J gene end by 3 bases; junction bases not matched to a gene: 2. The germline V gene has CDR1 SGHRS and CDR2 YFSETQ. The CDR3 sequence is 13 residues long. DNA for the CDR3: TGCGCCAGCAGCTTCGGGGGGAGCTACGAGCAGTACTTC. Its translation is CASSFGGSYEQYF.

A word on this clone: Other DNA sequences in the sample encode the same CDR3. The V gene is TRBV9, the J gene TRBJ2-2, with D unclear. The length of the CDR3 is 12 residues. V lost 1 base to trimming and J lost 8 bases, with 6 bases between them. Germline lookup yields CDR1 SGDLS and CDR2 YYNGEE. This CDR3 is CASSVLAGELFF. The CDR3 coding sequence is TGTGCCAGCAGCGTACTGGCGGGGGAGCTGTTTTTT.

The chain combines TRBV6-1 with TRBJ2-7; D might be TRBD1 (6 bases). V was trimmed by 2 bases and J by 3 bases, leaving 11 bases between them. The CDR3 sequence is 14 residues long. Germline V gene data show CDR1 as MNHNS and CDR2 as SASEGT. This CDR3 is CASSEFGQHYEQYF. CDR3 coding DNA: TGTGCCAGCAGTGAATTTGGACAGCACTACGAGCAGTACTTC.

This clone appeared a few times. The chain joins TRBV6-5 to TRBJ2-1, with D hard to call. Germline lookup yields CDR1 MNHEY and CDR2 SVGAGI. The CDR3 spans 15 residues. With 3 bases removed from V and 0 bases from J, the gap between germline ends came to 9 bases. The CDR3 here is CASSYDSYSYNEQFF. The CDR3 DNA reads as TGTGCCAGCAGTTATGACTCCTACTCCTACAATGAGCAGTTCTTC.